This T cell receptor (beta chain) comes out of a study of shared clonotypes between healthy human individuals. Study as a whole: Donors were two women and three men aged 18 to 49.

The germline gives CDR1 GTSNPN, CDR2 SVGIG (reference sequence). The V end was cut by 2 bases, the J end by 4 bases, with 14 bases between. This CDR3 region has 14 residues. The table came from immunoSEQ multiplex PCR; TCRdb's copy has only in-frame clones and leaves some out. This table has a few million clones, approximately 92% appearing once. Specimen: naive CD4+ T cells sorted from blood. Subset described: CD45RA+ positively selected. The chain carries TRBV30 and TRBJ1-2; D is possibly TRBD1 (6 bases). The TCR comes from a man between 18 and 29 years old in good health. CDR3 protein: CAWSPRDTLYGYTF. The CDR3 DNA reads TGTGCCTGGAGTCCCCGGGACACCCTCTATGGCTACACCTTC.